A single TCR delta chain is shown here with its context. This clone is large (0.1 to 1%). No cognate antigen has been identified for it. Base qualities are not recorded, but no much larger clone differs from it by a single base. The data were taken from a study of fetal and pediatric gammadelta thymocytes (dated by TCRdb to between 2021 and 2022). About the full investigation: To strengthen a single-cell study of gammadelta thymocyte development, the researchers used bulk gammadelta thymocyte repertoires that mixed previously published data with newly generated, unpublished data. The bulk gammadelta thymocyte repertoire set covered ten or so subjects in total, 3 fetal thymus donors and 7 pediatric thymus donors. Unpublished data were combined with previously published data (refs 27,28) to make up the bulk gammadelta thymocyte repertoires. To increase subject numbers and strengthen the CDR3 publicity analysis, bulk TCR repertoire data were added.

Staining of thymocytes was performed with Zombie NIR viability dye and with antibodies against CD3 (UCHT1), TCRgammadelta (11F2), TCRVgamma9 (IMMU360) and TCRVdelta2 (IMMU389). From human fetal and pediatric thymuses, sorted Vgamma9Vdelta2 and nonVgamma9Vdelta2 gammadelta thymocytes were used to generate bulk TRD and TRG CDR3 repertoires separately. In Belgium, pediatric thymus tissue was obtained from children undergoing cardiac surgery. The pediatric thymus donors included in the study ranged in age from about 1 to 11 years. Thymic cell suspensions were made from fetal and post-natal thymuses as previously described. NonVgamma9Vdelta2 thymocytes were sorted as CD3+ gammadeltaTCR+ cells that did not have the Vgamma9+Vdelta2+ phenotype. Cells were sorted on a FACS Aria III cell sorter (BD Biosciences). Sequencing was carried out with an Illumina MiSeq. In the source study's methods: For publicity analysis, the Vgamma9Vdelta2 and nonVgamma9Vdelta2 bulk CDR3 files were merged for each subject into one combined repertoire per subject. Using base R and dplyr, each CDR3 amino acid sequence was checked across 9 single-cell datasets and fewer than 11 bulk repertoires to give a publicity score ranging from 0 to 19. TCRdb reprocessed the public reads with the caller CATT; rows with the same DNA were merged afterwards. These V and J calls are TCRdb output, not the study's own analysis. This sample holds about 2,200 delta-chain clones; about 25% were observed only once. Jointly, the top ten make up 4.4% of the sample.

The germline V gene yields TSWWSYY for CDR1 and QGS for CDR2. The CDR3 has 18 amino acids, counting the end cysteine and phenylalanine. The CDR3 DNA has 54 bases and is translated from base 1. V is cut back by 0 bases and J by 0 bases, with 7 bases in the junction unmatched. Summary of the overall study and its limitations: Fetal gammadelta thymocyte repertoires were previously reported to be enriched for TRDV2, TRGV8 and TRGV9 usage, low N additions and public CDR3s compared with post-natal repertoires.

Sequences were obtained from non-Vgamma9Vdelta2 gamma-delta T cells from the thymus. Explained via the paper, the cell subset or site label denotes: CD3+gammadeltaTCR+ thymocytes not co-expressing Vgamma9 and Vdelta2. The rearranged chain carries TRDV1 and TRDJ1, with 10 middle bases fitting TRDD3. The source is a child who underwent cardiac surgery and was recorded as healthy. CDR3 loop: CALGELGWGIGYTDKLIF. The nucleotide sequence is TGTGCTCTTGGGGAACTCGGCTGGGGGATAGGGTACACCGATAAACTCATCTTT.